The table lists the clone carrying this TCR beta chain with a count of one. The antigen is not known. V lost 6 bases and J lost 0; bases outside the gene matches: 9. The CDR3 consists of 17 residues. Germline V gene data show CDR1 as MNHEY and CDR2 as SMNVEV (reference sequence). In the CD4+ fraction, cells were divided into CD45RA+ naive and CD45RA-negative memory subsets. The sample originates from a study of shared clonotypes between healthy human individuals. Libraries were prepared by immunoSEQ multiplex PCR; TCRdb keeps only in-frame clonotypes and omits some of them. Altogether approximately 1,000,000 clones are present, roughly 80% being singletons, with the ten largest covering over 0.8%. Study-level results: Clonotypes shared by all four sorted-subset donors had higher generation probabilities than non-shared clonotypes.

Sequencing was done on a sample of memory CD4+ T cells from PBMCs. Subset indicated: CD45RA-negative fraction. The source is a young man in good health. Some clones in this sample may be carry-over from other donors' samples. J is TRBJ2-1 and V is TRBV27, with 9 bases aligning to TRBD2. CDR3 residues: CASSPLGGRASYNEQFF. The CDR3 bases are TGTGCCAGCAGCCCCCTCGGCGGGAGGGCCTCCTACAATGAGCAGTTCTTC.